Described below is a single T cell receptor beta chain sequence and its context. Its antigen remains unknown. Time point described: peripheral blood 6 weeks after treatment start. Each patient gave between 1 and 8 samples, pretreatment and on-treatment. The record originates from a study of PD-L1 blockade in urothelial cancer. Whole-study context: Patients commenced atezolizumab in the mid-2010s, and it was given at 1,200 mg intravenously every 3 weeks. As for prior chemotherapy regimens, patients had received 0 to 3.

Points from the study as a whole: Better progression-free and overall survival followed lower pretreatment blood clonality.

Data came from immunoSEQ multiplex PCR; TCRdb stores just in-frame clones and leaves some out. The data contain 48,000 or so clones, approximately 80% of them singletons. This specimen consisted of PBMCs, obtained around atezolizumab (anti-PD-L1) treatment. This TCR came from a man between 70 and 80 years old with urothelial cancer.

This CDR3 reads CASSFDETEEKLFF. As DNA, the CDR3 is TGTGCCAGCAGTTTTGATGAAACGGAGGAAAAACTGTTTTTT. The chain joins TRBV28 to TRBJ1-4; D uncertain. CDR1 is MDHEN, CDR2 SYDVKM, per germline. V lost 3 bases and J lost 8, with 13 bases in between. The CDR3 length is 14 residues. Drawing the rest from reference TRBV28 and TRBJ1-4, the complete variable domain is DVKVTQSSRYLVKRTGEKVFLECVQDMDHENMFWYRQDPGLGLRLIYFSYDVKMKEKGDIPEGYSVSREKKERFSLILESASTNQTSMYLCASSFDETEEKLFFGSGTQLSVL.